Listed below are T cell receptor beta chains from one sample, sequenced in a study of shared clonotypes between healthy human individuals. Generated by immunoSEQ multiplex PCR, the TCRdb table keeps only in-frame clones and is missing some. The sample yields about 1,500,000 clones, roughly 96% seen once. The sequenced sample consisted of naive CD4+ T cells sorted from blood. The receptors were sampled from a man aged 25-40 years in good health. Each CDR3 is given without its conserved first and last residue. Some rows have no size entry. The others give once, few or many, or a class for an expanded clone.

abundance | v_gene | len | CDR3aa
- | TRBV5-6 | 12 | ASSLALAGGEQF
- | TRBV6-1 | 11 | ASSWRRHYEQY
- | TRBV6-6 | 14 | ASSYLGRTGNYEQY
- | TRBV11-2 | 15 | ASSFLGRDTNTGELF
- | TRBV7-8 | 14 | ASSANGLADSYEQY
- | TRBV18 | 10 | ASRKGGETQY
- | TRBV14 | 14 | ASSPRGDRGLNEQY
once | TRBV5-1 | 12 | ASCPGDAYNEQF
- | TRBV4-1 | 13 | ASSPGQGVSYGYT
- | TRBV10-3 | 12 | AISGQGSTDTQY
- | TRBV29-1 | 10 | SVVQGWDTQY
- | TRBV27 | 16 | ASSPRVGRTGGAYEQY
- | TRBV5-1 | 12 | ASSLGRGDYEQY
once | TRBV28 | 11 | ASSALGAGGYT
- | TRBV30 | 15 | AWVLSDAISSGNTIY